Sequencing of this T cell receptor (beta chain) was carried out in a study of blood T cell repertoires in COVID-19. On the study more broadly: Samples of COVID-19 (acute and convalescent) were obtained from the United States, Italy and Spain.

TCRdb keeps only in-frame clones here, not all; method: immunoSEQ multiplex PCR. Of hundreds of thousands of clones detected, 89% appear once; the ten largest clones hold roughly 1.2%. The sample consisted of peripheral blood. The TCR sequence derives from a man in his forties or fifties with acute or convalescent COVID-19.

This CDR3 is CAISESRGTSANNEQFF. The CDR3 coding sequence is TGTGCCATCAGTGAGTCTCGAGGGACTAGCGCCAACAATGAGCAGTTCTTC. The V call is TRBV10-3, the J call TRBJ2-1; 10 nucleotides agree with TRBD2. The V gene end was trimmed by 0 bases and the J gene end by 5 bases; junction bases not matched to a gene: 7. Looked up from germline, CDR1 is ENHRY and CDR2 is SYGVKD. The CDR3 runs 17 residues.